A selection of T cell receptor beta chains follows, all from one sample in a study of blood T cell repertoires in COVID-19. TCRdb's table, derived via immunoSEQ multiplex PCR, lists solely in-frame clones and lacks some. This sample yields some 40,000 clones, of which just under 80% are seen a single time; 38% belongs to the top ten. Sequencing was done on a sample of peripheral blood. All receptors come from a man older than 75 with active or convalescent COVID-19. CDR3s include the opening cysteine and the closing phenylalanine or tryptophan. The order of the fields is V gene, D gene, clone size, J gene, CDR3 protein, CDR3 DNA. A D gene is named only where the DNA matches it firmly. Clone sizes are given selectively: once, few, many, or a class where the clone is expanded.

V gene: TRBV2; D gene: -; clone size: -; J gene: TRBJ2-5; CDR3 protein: CASIGLAGETQYF; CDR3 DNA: TGTGCCAGCATTGGGCTAGCCGGAGAGACCCAGTACTTC
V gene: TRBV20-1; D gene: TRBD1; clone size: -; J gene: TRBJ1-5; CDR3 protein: CSASGTGENQPQHF; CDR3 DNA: TGCAGTGCTAGTGGGACAGGGGAAAATCAGCCCCAGCATTTT
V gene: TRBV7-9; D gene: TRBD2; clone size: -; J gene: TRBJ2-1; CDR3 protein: CASSDLAGGYNEQFF; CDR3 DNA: TGTGCCAGCAGCGATCTAGCGGGGGGTTACAATGAGCAGTTCTTC
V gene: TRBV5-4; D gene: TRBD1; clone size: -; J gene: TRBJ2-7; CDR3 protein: CASSPRSPGQSYEQYF; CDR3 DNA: TGTGCCAGCAGCCCGCGGTCGCCGGGACAGTCCTACGAGCAGTACTTC
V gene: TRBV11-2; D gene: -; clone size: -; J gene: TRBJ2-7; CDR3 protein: CASSPYYEQYF; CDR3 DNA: TGTGCCAGCAGCCCTTACTACGAGCAGTACTTC
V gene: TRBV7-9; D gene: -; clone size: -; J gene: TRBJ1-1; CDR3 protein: CASKLDMDTEAFF; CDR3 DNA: TGTGCCAGCAAACTTGACATGGACACTGAAGCTTTCTTT
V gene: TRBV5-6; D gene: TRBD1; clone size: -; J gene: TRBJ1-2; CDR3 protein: CASSPWTGNGYTF; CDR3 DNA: TGTGCCAGCAGCCCCTGGACAGGGAATGGCTACACCTTC
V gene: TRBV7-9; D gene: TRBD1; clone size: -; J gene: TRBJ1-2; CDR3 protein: CASSLAEQGDFNYGYTF; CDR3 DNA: TGTGCCAGCAGCTTAGCGGAACAGGGGGACTTTAACTATGGCTACACCTTC
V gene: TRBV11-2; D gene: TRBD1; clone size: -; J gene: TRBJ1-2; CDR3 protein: CASSLAGTASYGYTF; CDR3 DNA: TGTGCCAGCAGCTTGGCTGGGACAGCCAGCTATGGCTACACCTTC
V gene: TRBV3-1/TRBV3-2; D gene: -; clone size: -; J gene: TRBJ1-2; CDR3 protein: CASSQERGGYTF; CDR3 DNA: TGTGCCAGCAGCCAAGAAAGGGGTGGCTACACCTTC
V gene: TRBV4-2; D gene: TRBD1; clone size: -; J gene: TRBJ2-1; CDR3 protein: CASRIQGVDEQFF; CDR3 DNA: TGTGCCAGCAGGATACAGGGGGTCGATGAGCAGTTCTTC
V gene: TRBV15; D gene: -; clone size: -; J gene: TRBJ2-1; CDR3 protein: CATSREAFSYNEQFF; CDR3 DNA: TGTGCCACCAGCAGAGAGGCCTTCTCCTACAATGAGCAGTTCTTC
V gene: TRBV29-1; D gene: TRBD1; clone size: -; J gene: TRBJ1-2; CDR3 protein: CSVGGQKYGYTF; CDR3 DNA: TGCAGCGTGGGGGGACAGAAATATGGCTACACCTTC
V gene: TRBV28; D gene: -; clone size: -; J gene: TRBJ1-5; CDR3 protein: CASIGQKHLPRDQPQHF; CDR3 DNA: TGTGCCAGCATCGGACAGAAGCACCTCCCCAGGGATCAGCCCCAGCATTTT
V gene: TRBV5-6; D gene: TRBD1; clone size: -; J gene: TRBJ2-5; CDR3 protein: CASSLGWDSFEETQYF; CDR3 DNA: TGTGCCAGCAGCTTGGGGTGGGACAGTTTTGAGGAGACCCAGTACTTC
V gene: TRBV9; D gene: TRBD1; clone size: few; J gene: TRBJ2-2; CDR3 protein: CASSAQGPGELFF; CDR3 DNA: TGTGCCAGCAGCGCACAGGGGCCCGGGGAGCTGTTTTTT
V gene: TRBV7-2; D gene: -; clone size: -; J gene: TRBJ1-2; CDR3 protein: CASSLVFLRGRGINYGYTF; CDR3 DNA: TGTGCCAGCAGCTTAGTGTTTCTCCGTGGACGGGGTATTAACTATGGCTACACCTTC
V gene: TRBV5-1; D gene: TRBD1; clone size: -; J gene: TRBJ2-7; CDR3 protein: CASSLEQGAPYEQYF; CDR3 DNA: TGCGCCAGCAGCTTGGAGCAGGGGGCCCCCTACGAGCAGTACTTC